This T cell receptor (beta chain) was sequenced for a study of OX40 agonist ivuxolimab in advanced cancers. The wider study: Every patient in dose escalation had hepatocellular carcinoma, melanoma, renal cell or head and neck cancer. Anti-PD-1, anti-PD-L1 or anti-CTLA-4 therapy given earlier was allowed, and 40% had some.

Between the trimmed V and J ends, which lost 0 bases and 2 bases, there was a span of 16 bases. The CDR3 is 17 residues long. Germline assignment: CDR1 LNHNV and CDR2 YYDKDF (reference sequence). Any history of autoimmune disease or systemic immunosuppression disqualified patients. Study findings and constraints: There was clonal expansion of CD4+ and CD8+ blood T cells by week 6 at 0.1 to 3.0 mg/kg.

Produced via immunoSEQ multiplex PCR; TCRdb's table is partial and in-frame only. The sample holds around 15,000 clones, about 86% seen once. On this clone itself: The antigen remains unidentified.

The chain joins TRBV15 to TRBJ2-5; weak D call: TRBD1 (6 bases). The sequences come from CD4+ or CD8+ T cells sorted from blood, collected in a trial of the OX40 agonist ivuxolimab. The clonotype was recovered from an adult with an advanced solid tumor such as melanoma, head and neck, liver or kidney cancer. Here the CDR3 reads CATSREVSWGQQETQYF. The DNA for the CDR3 is TGTGCCACCAGCAGAGAGGTATCCTGGGGGCAGCAAGAGACCCAGTACTTC.